The sequence of this TCR beta chain was determined in a study of CD8 T cells in Susac syndrome. Random hexamers served to reverse transcribe roughly 0.5 to 1 ug RNA. TCRdb itself ran the immunoSEQ multiplex PCR reads through MiXCR, one entry per CDR3 protein. Among roughly 200,000 distinct CDR3 sequences, 85% to 95% were seen once, and the ten largest hold about 0.095%. The sequence derives from a human donor in good health. The sequencing sample was made of CD4+ T cells from PBMCs.

The CDR3, as DNA: TGTGCCAGCAGCTCAGACAGAAACAATGAGCAGTTCTTC. Amino acids: CASSSDRNNEQFF. This chain uses TRBV11-2 with TRBJ2-1, with a possible D match to TRBD1 (5 bases). The CDR3 is 13 residues long. V lost 4 bases, J lost 5 bases, and 9 bases lay in between. Germline CDR1 reads SGHAT; CDR2 reads FQNNGV.